The rows below give T cell receptor beta chains drawn from one sample of a study of vaccination effects on CD4 cells after COVID-19. TCRdb's copy holds only in-frame clones and misses some; the assay was immunoSEQ multiplex PCR. The sample records about 18,000 clones, less than 85% being singletons. For these TCRs, the target antigens are not known. Specimen: CD4+ T cells from PBMCs cultured with SARS-CoV-2 spike peptides, collected after COVID-19 vaccination. These receptors originate from a human donor who had a prior SARS-CoV-2 infection. The CDR3 runs from the conserved cysteine through the conserved F or W. D genes are given only for firm matches. Clone size, where shown, is once, few, many, or a class for clones that have expanded.

V	J	size	D	DNA	CDR3
TRBV4-2	TRBJ1-6	-	-	TGTGCCAGCAGCCAAGACTTTAGACCCTATAATTCACCCCTCCACTTT	CASSQDFRPYNSPLHF
TRBV7-8	TRBJ2-1	-	TRBD2	TGTGCCAGCTTAGGACTAGCGGGAGCGGGTGAGCAGTTCTTC	CASLGLAGAGEQFF
TRBV10-1	TRBJ2-7	-	-	TGCGCCACCCACCCGGGGGCCTCCTACGAGCAGTACTTC	CATHPGASYEQYF
TRBV30	TRBJ1-3	-	-	TGTGCCTGGAGTCCAGGGTGGGACACCATATATTTT	CAWSPGWDTIYF
TRBV27	TRBJ2-1	-	TRBD2	TGTGCCAGCAGTCCCGGGACTAGCGGAGGGAGGGGGCTTGGGTACAGCGATGGGCAGTTCTTC	CASSPGTSGGRGLGYSDGQFF
TRBV9	TRBJ1-1	-	-	TGTGCCAGCAGCGCAACAACGAGTCGCACTGAAGCTTTCTTT	CASSATTSRTEAFF
TRBV4-3	TRBJ2-7	-	-	TGCGCCAGCAGCCAAGAAATTGTCTCCTACGAGCAGTACTTC	CASSQEIVSYEQYF
TRBV5-1	TRBJ1-4	-	-	TGCGCCAGCAGCTTGGATGGGGGCAGGGGTGAAAAACTGTTTTTT	CASSLDGGRGEKLFF
TRBV28	TRBJ2-5	-	-	TGTGCCAGCGTGGGACACTACCAAGAGACCCAGTACTTC	CASVGHYQETQYF
TRBV5-1	TRBJ2-1	few	-	TGCGCCAGCAGCTTGGAATCGGGGGAGAAAGGTTACAATGAGCAGTTCTTC	CASSLESGEKGYNEQFF
TRBV3-1/TRBV3-2	TRBJ2-1	-	-	TGTGCCAGCAGCCTTATCGGCCTGGAGGGGACGGAGCAGTTCTTC	CASSLIGLEGTEQFF
TRBV5-5	TRBJ2-7	-	-	TGTGCCAGCAGCCACTGGACTGGCTACGAGCAGTACTTC	CASSHWTGYEQYF
TRBV4-2	TRBJ2-1	once	-	TGTGCCAGCAGCCAAGGGGCTGGCGGTCGGTCCTACAATGAGCAGTTCTTC	CASSQGAGGRSYNEQFF
TRBV9	TRBJ2-4	-	TRBD2	TGTGCCAGCAGCGTTGAAGCGGGATTAGCCAAAAACATTCAGTACTTC	CASSVEAGLAKNIQYF
TRBV7-9	TRBJ2-1	-	-	TGTGCCAGCAGCCTGAGGGGGTACAATGAGCAGTTCTTC	CASSLRGYNEQFF
TRBV18	TRBJ2-3	few	-	TGTGCCAGCTCACCTATCCCCCTAGATACGCAGTATTTT	CASSPIPLDTQYF
TRBV4-1	TRBJ1-2	-	-	TGCGCCAGCAGCCAAGATTTACCAGGATCGGCCTATGGCTACACCTTC	CASSQDLPGSAYGYTF
TRBV2	TRBJ1-1	once	-	TGTGCCAGCAACTGGGGGCTGAACACTGAAGCTTTCTTT	CASNWGLNTEAFF
TRBV4-1	TRBJ2-2	-	-	TGCGCCAGCAGCCCCGGTCAGGGTTCGAACACCGGGGAGCTGTTTTTT	CASSPGQGSNTGELFF
TRBV5-1	TRBJ2-2	once	-	TGCGCCAGCAGCTTGGGACCAGATAACCGGGCCAGCCGGGACACCGGGGAGCTGTTTTTT	CASSLGPDNRASRDTGELFF
TRBV18	TRBJ2-3	-	-	TGTGCCAGCTCACCACCGTCTCGGGCCACAGATACGCAGTATTTT	CASSPPSRATDTQYF
TRBV11-2	TRBJ1-1	once	TRBD1	TGTGCCAGCAGCTTAGACAGGGGGAAGGGAACTGAAGCTTTCTTT	CASSLDRGKGTEAFF
TRBV19	TRBJ2-5	-	-	TGTGCCAGTAGGAGGTCCGCACTAATTTGGGGGACCCAGTACTTC	CASRRSALIWGTQYF
TRBV15	TRBJ1-5	once	-	TGTGCCACCAGCAGAGCTAGGGTGGTCCAGCCCCAGCATTTT	CATSRARVVQPQHF
TRBV14	TRBJ2-7	medium-sized	-	TGTGCCAGCAGCCAATCGGGGGCATTACGGCAGTACTTC	CASSQSGALRQYF
TRBV9	TRBJ1-4	-	TRBD1	TGTGCCAGCAGCGGGAACAGGGGACGGGTACCGGGGGAAAAACTGTTTTTT	CASSGNRGRVPGEKLFF
TRBV28	TRBJ1-2	-	-	TGTGCCAGCAGTTTATTTAGACAACCGATTGGCTACACCTTC	CASSLFRQPIGYTF
TRBV7-4	TRBJ2-7	-	-	TGTGCCAGCAGCCCCCAGCCGGGACAATCGTACGAGCAGTACTTC	CASSPQPGQSYEQYF
TRBV4-1	TRBJ1-2	-	-	TGCGCCAGCAGCCAACGTTGGGAAGACTATGGCTACACCTTC	CASSQRWEDYGYTF
TRBV4-1	TRBJ2-1	-	TRBD2	TGCGCCAGCAGCCAAGAAAAGGGACTAGCGGGAAGCTATGAGCAGTTCTTC	CASSQEKGLAGSYEQFF
TRBV12-5	TRBJ1-2	few	-	TGTGCTAGTGGCCAGGGGTTGGGTGGCTACACCTTC	CASGQGLGGYTF
TRBV18	TRBJ1-1	-	TRBD1	TGTGCCAGCTCACCAGGGACAGGGAGGAACACTGAAGCTTTCTTT	CASSPGTGRNTEAFF
TRBV25-1	TRBJ2-1	once	-	TGTGCCAGCAGCCACTCAGGCCCAGGGTATGGAGAGCAGTTCTTC	CASSHSGPGYGEQFF
TRBV25-1	TRBJ2-3	once	-	TGTGCCAGCAGTGGGAGCGGAGGGGGAGATACGCAGTATTTT	CASSGSGGGDTQYF
TRBV4-2	TRBJ2-7	-	TRBD2	TGTGCCAGCAGCCAAGGGGTGGGACTAGCGGGTAGCGAGCAGTACTTC	CASSQGVGLAGSEQYF